Listed here are 15 T cell receptor beta chains from one sample, sequenced in a study of long-term antiretroviral therapy in people with HIV. Researchers report immunoSEQ v3.0 was run at survey level. Using immunoSEQ multiplex PCR, the repertoire was profiled, and TCRdb retains in-frame clones only, with some absent. The data hold over 25,000 clones, with 80% to 90% observed a single time. Sequences were derived from unsorted PBMCs, sampled 3 years after starting antiretroviral therapy. Receptors originate from a man in his forties with HIV.

The CDR3 protein is CASSAASGGSETQYF. CDR3 nucleotides: TGCGCCAGCAGCGCCGCGAGCGGGGGGTCTGAGACCCAGTACTTC. V is TRBV5-1 and J is TRBJ2-5, with 9 bases fitting TRBD2. V gave up 4 bases and J gave up 5 bases; unmatched junction bases: 9. Germline CDR1 is SGHRS and CDR2 is YFSETQ. The CDR3 is 15 amino acids.

This chain connects TRBV5-6 to TRBJ1-2; 7 bases align to TRBD1. V shed 0 bases, J shed 8 bases, and the junction held 4 bases outside the gene matches. CDR1 is SGHDT and CDR2 is YYEEEE in the germline V gene. The CDR3 has 13 residues. The CDR3 nucleotides read TGTGCCAGCAGCTTGGTGGCAGGGGGAGGCTACACCTTC. Residues: CASSLVAGGGYTF. Together with reference TRBV5-6 and TRBJ1-2, the CDR3 gives the full variable domain: DAGVTQSPTHLIKTRGQQVTLRCSPKSGHDTVSWYQQALGQGPQFIFQYYEEEERQRGNFPDRFSGHQFPNYSSELNVNALLLGDSALYLCASSLVAGGGYTFGSGTRLTVV.

This chain links TRBV5-5 with TRBJ1-5; D not certain. This CDR3 is built from 14 residues. V gave up 0 bases and J gave up 4 bases, with 8 bases separating them. Germline V gives CDR1 SGHKS, CDR2 YYEKEE (reference sequence). Here the CDR3 reads CASSLEQLNQPQHF. The CDR3 bases are TGTGCCAGCAGCTTGGAACAGCTAAATCAGCCCCAGCATTTT.

The V gene is TRBV10-3, the J gene TRBJ2-3, with 9 bases identical to TRBD2. This CDR3 region has 17 residues. Per germline, CDR1 ENHRY and CDR2 SYGVKD. Losses at the gene ends were 6 bases for V and 1 base for J; bases not matched to a gene: 11. CDR3: CAIRRVIAGVGTDTQYF. As DNA, the CDR3 is TGTGCCATCAGGAGGGTGATAGCGGGAGTGGGCACAGATACGCAGTATTTT.

This chain joins TRBV10-3 and TRBJ2-1; 9 bases map to TRBD2. V lost 6 bases to trimming and J lost 4 bases; unmatched junction nucleotides: 10. The CDR3 is 16 amino acids. Germline CDR1 and CDR2: ENHRY and SYGVKD. The CDR3 loop is CAISPGLAAGYNEQFF. The DNA for the CDR3 is TGTGCCATCAGCCCGGGACTAGCTGCTGGTTACAATGAGCAGTTCTTC.

The V gene is TRBV28, the J gene TRBJ2-1, with 8 bases aligning to TRBD2. This CDR3 is built from 13 residues. Germline V gene sequence: CDR1 MDHEN, CDR2 SYDVKM. Unmatched junction bases numbered 5, after V lost 9 bases and J lost 4 bases. CDR3 amino acids: CASQLAVYNEQFF. The DNA of the CDR3 is TGTGCCAGTCAACTAGCGGTATACAATGAGCAGTTCTTC.

V is TRBV6-1 and J is TRBJ2-1; D possibly corresponds to TRBD2 (5 bases). V was shortened by 2 bases and J by 0 bases, with 11 bases between the two germline ends. This CDR3 comprises 16 residues. CDR1 and CDR2 from the germline V gene are MNHNS and SASEGT. For the CDR3, the DNA is TGTGCCAGCAGTGAATGGAGCAGCGGCTCCTACAATGAGCAGTTCTTC. Translated, it gives CASSEWSSGSYNEQFF.

For this clone: The same CDR3 is also encoded by other DNA sequences in this sample. The CDR3 here is CASSLGTVYEQYF. CDR3 DNA sequence: TGTGCCAGCAGCTTAGGGACAGTCTACGAGCAGTACTTC. The chain has TRBV11-2 and TRBJ2-7; D might be TRBD1 (6 bases). This CDR3 region has 13 residues. V was clipped by 1 base and J by 3 bases, with 7 bases between them. Germline CDR1 and CDR2: SGHAT and FQNNGV.

The chain combines TRBV2 with TRBJ1-4, with a weak D call TRBD1 (5 bases). The germline V gene has CDR1 SNHLY and CDR2 FYNNEI. The V gene lost 6 bases and the J gene lost 1 base, with 6 bases spanning the gap. This CDR3 region has 13 residues. The CDR3 DNA reads TGTGCCAGCAGGGGGGGAACTAATGAAAAACTGTTTTTT. It encodes CASRGGTNEKLFF.

CDR3 residues: CASSWTVGTEAFF. Here the CDR3 DNA reads TGCGCCAGCAGCTGGACAGTCGGCACTGAAGCTTTCTTT. This rearrangement joins TRBV5-1 to TRBJ1-1; possible D gene TRBD1, 6 bases. Germline assignment: CDR1 SGHRS and CDR2 YFSETQ. Trimming took off 3 bases at V and 4 bases at J, with 10 bases between the two ends. The CDR3 contains 13 residues.

This clone appeared a few times. The chain recombines TRBV19 with TRBJ1-1; the match to TRBD1 covers 9 bases. The junction had 0 bases not matched to a gene; V was cut back by 3 bases and J by 1 base. The length of the CDR3 is 14 residues. Germline-derived CDR1 and CDR2 are LNHDA and SQIVND (reference sequence). This CDR3 is CASSMGQGNTEAFF. As DNA, the CDR3 is TGTGCCAGTAGTATGGGACAGGGGAACACTGAAGCTTTCTTT.

The V gene is TRBV6-5, the J gene TRBJ2-2, with D possibly matching TRBD1 (5 bases). This CDR3 region has 15 residues. With 5 bases removed from V and 6 bases from J, the gap between germline ends came to 16 bases. Germline V CDR1 and CDR2: MNHEY, SVGAGI. CDR3 amino acids: CASSPKQVRPGELFF. The CDR3 coding sequence is TGTGCCAGCAGTCCTAAACAGGTTCGCCCCGGGGAGCTGTTTTTT.

The rearrangement joins TRBV10-1 to TRBJ2-2; 9 nucleotides align to TRBD2. J was trimmed by 5 bases and V by 6 bases; bases with no gene match: 7. Germline V CDR1 and CDR2: WNHNN, SYGVQD (reference sequence). The CDR3 totals 15 residues. CDR3 sequence reads: CASRASGAGTGELFF. The DNA of the CDR3 is TGCGCCAGCAGGGCTAGCGGGGCCGGGACCGGGGAGCTGTTTTTT.

The V gene is TRBV6-1, the J gene TRBJ1-2; no reliable D call. Germline assignment: CDR1 MNHNS and CDR2 SASEGT. This CDR3 region has 15 residues. V gave up 4 bases and J gave up 8 bases, with 20 bases separating them. The CDR3 coding sequence is TGTGCCAGCAGTGGACTTTACAGAGAGGGTGGAGGCTACACCTTC. Protein product: CASSGLYREGGGYTF.

This chain uses TRBV5-3 with TRBJ1-5; 9 bases line up with TRBD1. TRBV5-3 falls under the ORF class, with uncertain function. This CDR3 is 17 amino acids long. J lost 4 bases, V lost 4 bases, and 12 bases had no gene match. CDR3: CARSLTVETGGNQPQHF. In nucleotides, the CDR3 is TGTGCCAGAAGCCTGACGGTGGAGACAGGGGGTAATCAGCCCCAGCATTTT.